This T cell receptor (beta chain) was captured by sequencing in a study of beta chain features in type 1 diabetes. Each sorted population was over 95% pure. As regards this clone: Its antigen is not identified.

Isolated RNA was reverse transcribed in full, so expressed TCRB transcripts were sequenced. Sequencing used immunoSEQ multiplex PCR; TCRdb keeps in-frame clones, though not all of them. The sample consists of nearly 700,000 clones, 10% to 15% of them appearing once. Findings of the study overall: Sequencing the cDNA could make cells with high TCR expression show up more than they should. Within each of all four CD4+ subsets, Type 1 diabetes patients had TCRB CDR3s that were moderately but significantly shorter. Shorter templates might be favored by PCR, and equally so in patients and in controls. The study found that naive, central memory and Treg TCRB repertoires appeared more similar in patients than in healthy donors.

The CDR3 has 14 amino acids. Trimming took 2 bases from V and 0 from J, leaving 7 bases between them. Germline values: CDR1 KGHSH, CDR2 LQKENI. The chain combines TRBV18 with TRBJ2-5; unclear D gene. Sequenced: naive CD4+ T cells from blood. This sequence originates from a man younger than 30 with type 1 diabetes. CDR3 residues: CASSPEVHQETQYF. CDR3 coding DNA: TGTGCCAGCTCACCAGAGGTACACCAAGAGACCCAGTACTTC.